The subject of this entry is one T cell receptor beta chain. Its antigen is unknown. The source of the sample is a study of monozygotic twins with inflammatory bowel disease (dated by TCRdb to the late 2010s). Background for the entire study: A total of roughly 28 monozygotic twin pairs were included in the full study, comprising nine German pairs (four IBD-concordant, five IBD-discordant) and 19 IBD-discordant Danish pairs. Within discordant pairs, disease-associated traits were sought mainly by comparing IBD patients with their genetically identical healthy co-twins. Each individual had, on average, about 151 000 unique TCRalpha sequences and 181 000 unique TCRbeta sequences available for analysis.

The library was produced with 5' RACE. Each TCR library was prepared from about 4,000 ng of total RNA. For each sample, cDNA synthesis with SMARTScribe reverse transcriptase was split into eight separate reactions. During cDNA synthesis, unique molecular identifiers containing a 6-nucleotide sample barcode were introduced by template switching. Amplification of TCRalpha and TCRbeta cDNA involved two nested PCRs of 16 and 9 cycles, and each PCR was followed by bead purification. Before amplification, the cDNA was treated with uracil DNA-glycosylase and purified using the QIAquick PCR purification kit. In the second PCR, Illumina TruSeq-compatible adapters and sample-specific barcodes were added. TapeStation and Qubit were used to check library quality and concentration, and about 5.2 ng of each library went into the pool. The pooled libraries were sequenced with 2 x 100 bp reads and custom sequencing primers on an Illumina HiSeq2500 single-index Rapid Run. Concerning the study's data processing: UMI-based consensus assembly with MiGEC version 1.2.6 was used to correct PCR and sequencing errors. MiXCR version 2.1.1 was used to carry out V(D)J alignment, clonotype assembly and CDR3 extraction. Normalisation of gene usage, clonotype sharing and MAIT/NKT TCR abundance was achieved by analysing the top 1000, 10 000 and 20 000 clonotypes per sample. Diversity was computed as the inverse Simpson index with the vegan R package after downsampling to 27 000 UMIs. Paired Mann-Whitney U tests were applied to discordant twin pairs, with Benjamini-Hochberg correction for multiple testing. TCRdb reprocessed the raw reads; every CDR3 protein sequence is a single record, and DNA is not supplied. The authors' filters were not applied to this entry. The table of this sample itemizes tens of thousands of distinct CDR3 sequences. Around 5.3% of the sample belongs to the ten largest clones.

A roughly 2.5 ml peripheral blood sample was drawn into PAXgene tubes per donor and stored at -80°C. Total RNA was isolated from whole blood with the PAXgene blood miRNA kit on an automated QIAcube, without T cell sorting. Deep TCRalpha and TCRbeta repertoire profiling with unique molecular barcoding was performed on peripheral blood of monozygotic twin pairs concordant or discordant for inflammatory bowel disease. Smoking habits were recorded for all twin pairs, with individuals classified as current, former or never smokers. Beyond this particular receptor, the publication reports: IBD patients had lower TCRbeta repertoire diversity, measured by the inverse Simpson index, than their healthy co-twins. No difference in repertoire similarity was observed between concordant and discordant twins, possibly owing to limited statistical power. The results gave no support for a single strong signal or clonotype linked to IBD. Compared with healthy twins, IBD patients had fewer clonotypes in common with other individuals, a difference most pronounced in patients showing signs of disease activity. Because patients were on differing immunosuppressive treatments, the repertoires may have picked up extra background noise and inter-individual variability. The analysis was unable to tell apart different T cell subtypes.

Per the germline V gene, MNHNS is the CDR1 and SASEGT is the CDR2. The CDR3, cysteine through phenylalanine, is 15 amino acids long. The record lacks a DNA sequence. Sequencing used blood. The chain is assembled from TRBV6-1 and TRBJ2-1; as DNA is missing, the TRBD2 call by TCRdb cannot be tested. This receptor was obtained from a human donor with ulcerative colitis or Crohn's disease, or a healthy co-twin of an affected twin (not recorded which). The CDR3: CASRSGTSGRREQFF.